The 17 T cell receptor beta chains in this list originate from one sample, sequenced in a study of blood T cell repertoires in COVID-19. Only in-frame clones appear in the TCRdb table, and some are missing; sequencing was by immunoSEQ multiplex PCR. The sample holds some 360,000 clones, about 90% seen once. The material sequenced was PBMCs or T cells enriched from blood (not recorded which). The receptors were sampled from a woman in her twenties or thirties who had been exposed to COVID-19.

The gene calls are TRBV7-3 and TRBJ2-7, with TRBD2 identical over 13 bases. This CDR3 spans 18 amino acids. Per germline, CDR1 SGHTA and CDR2 FQGTGA. V dropped 8 bases and J dropped 0; count of bases not matched to a gene: 13. The CDR3 DNA sequence: TGTGCCAGCTGGGGGGTACTAGCGGGAGGGACGTACTCCTACGAGCAGTACTTC. It yields the protein CASWGVLAGGTYSYEQYF.

V and J are TRBV6-5 and TRBJ2-1; TRBD2 matches 7 bases. Losses at the gene ends were 0 bases for V and 0 bases for J; bases not matched to a gene: 2. Germline V gives CDR1 MNHEY, CDR2 SVGAGI. The CDR3 extends over 16 amino acids. The CDR3 spells CASSYSTSASYNEQFF. The DNA for the CDR3 is TGTGCCAGCAGTTACTCTACTAGCGCCTCCTACAATGAGCAGTTCTTC.

The chain combines TRBV4-1 with TRBJ1-2, with TRBD1 matching 8 bases. This CDR3 is 15 amino acids long. In germline, CDR1 is MGHRA, CDR2 YSYEKL. J lost 4 bases, V lost 0 bases, and 4 bases had no gene match. CDR3 amino acids: CASSQEWDRFYGYTF. CDR3 in DNA: TGCGCCAGCAGCCAAGAGTGGGACAGGTTCTATGGCTACACCTTC.

This chain joins TRBV29-1 and TRBJ1-2; D is possibly TRBD1 (6 bases). The CDR3 totals 12 residues. V was clipped by 7 bases and J by 0 bases, with 9 bases between them. Germline V gene data show CDR1 as SQVTM and CDR2 as ANQGSEA. CDR3 in DNA: TGCAGCGCCGACAGGTCTAACTATGGCTACACCTTC. This codes for CSADRSNYGYTF.

V usage is TRBV27 and J usage is TRBJ1-5; D unresolved. CDR3 length: 15 residues. Deletions cut 0 bases from V and 0 bases from J, with 6 bases between. Germline CDR1 MNHEY, CDR2 SMNVEV (reference sequence). The CDR3 coding sequence is TGTGCCAGCAGTTTATCGGCCATTAGCAATCAGCCCCAGCATTTT. Its protein is CASSLSAISNQPQHF.

The chain combines TRBV27 with TRBJ2-7; a possible D gene is TRBD2 (5 bases). Germline CDR1 and CDR2: MNHEY and SMNVEV (reference sequence). The V end was cut by 6 bases, the J end by 5 bases, with 14 bases between. The CDR3 length is 13 residues. The CDR3 reads CASSYTGSHEQYF. DNA of the CDR3: TGTGCCAGCAGCTACACGGGGAGCCACGAGCAGTACTTC.

CDR3 coding DNA: TGTGCCAGCAGCCCTCCAAGCCTAGCCAAAAACATTCAGTACTTC. Its translation is CASSPPSLAKNIQYF. The chain uses TRBV11-1 and TRBJ2-4; D is undetermined. The V and J ends lost 5 bases and 0 bases respectively, with 11 bases between them. CDR1 is SGHAT, CDR2 FQDESV, per germline (reference sequence). CDR3 length: 15 amino acids.

This clone turned up a few times. The chain has TRBV6-6 and TRBJ2-4; a possible D gene is TRBD1 (6 bases). Germline CDR1 is MNHNY and CDR2 is SVGAGI (reference sequence). The CDR3 extends over 14 amino acids. Trimming cost V 6 bases and J 3 bases, with 12 bases left between them. CDR3 loop: CASRPGVGKNIQYF. CDR3 DNA: TGTGCCAGCAGGCCAGGGGTTGGCAAAAACATTCAGTACTTC.

The chain uses TRBV9 and TRBJ1-5; D might be TRBD1 (6 bases). Germline V gives CDR1 SGDLS, CDR2 YYNGEE. The CDR3 length is 15 residues. Deletions cut 3 bases from V and 7 bases from J, with 17 bases between. The CDR3 nucleotides read TGTGCCAGCAGCGAATCAGGGGCGGAAGGGCAGCCCCAGCATTTT. Amino acid sequence: CASSESGAEGQPQHF.

The chain couples TRBV7-3 to TRBJ2-5, with D possibly being TRBD1 (5 bases). V was trimmed by 1 base and J by 4 bases, leaving 16 bases between them. This CDR3 region has 16 residues. CDR1 SGHTA and CDR2 FQGTGA come from the germline V gene. CDR3 loop: CASSLIPDTQGETQYF. CDR3 DNA sequence: TGTGCCAGCAGCTTAATTCCGGACACCCAGGGAGAGACCCAGTACTTC.

The chain recombines TRBV12-5 with TRBJ2-1; TRBD2 is a possible D gene (5 bases). The CDR3 totals 15 residues. V was trimmed by 10 bases and J by 0 bases, leaving 16 bases between them. Per the germline V gene, CDR1 is LGHNT and CDR2 is FRNRAP. The CDR3 bases are TGTGCTAATCGGGGTAAAGGAGACTCCTACAATGAGCAGTTCTTC. Translating it yields CANRGKGDSYNEQFF. Looking up the rest from reference TRBV12-5 and TRBJ2-1 gives the full variable domain: DARVTQTPRHKVTEMGQEVTMRCQPILGHNTVFWYRQTMMQGLELLAYFRNRAPLDDSGMPKDRFSAEMPDATLATLKIQPSEPRDSAVYFCANRGKGDSYNEQFFGPGTRLTVL.

The chain has TRBV12-3 or TRBV12-4 and TRBJ1-5, with D uncertain. V lost 6 bases and J lost 7, with 13 bases in between. The CDR3 has 13 amino acids. The CDR3 coding sequence is TGTGCCAGCAGCTCAGGAGGAAGGCAGCCCCAGCATTTT. This gives the protein CASSSGGRQPQHF.

The chain uses TRBV5-1 and TRBJ2-7, with 8 bases lining up with TRBD2. V dropped 5 bases and J dropped 0; count of bases not matched to a gene: 1. CDR3 length: 13 residues. The germline V gene has CDR1 SGHRS and CDR2 YFSETQ. CDR3 amino acids: CASSREGSYEQYF. The CDR3 coding sequence is TGCGCCAGCAGTCGGGAGGGCTCCTACGAGCAGTACTTC.

The CDR3 nucleotides read TGTGCCAGCAGTCCCACAGGGGTAGTATACGAGCAGTACTTC. It codes for CASSPTGVVYEQYF. This chain connects TRBV27 to TRBJ2-7; 7 nucleotides match TRBD1. After removal of 5 bases from V and 4 bases from J, the junction contained 8 bases not matched to a gene. The CDR3 runs to 14 residues. Germline assignment: CDR1 MNHEY and CDR2 SMNVEV (reference sequence).

The table lists this clone with a few counts. The V gene is TRBV5-1, the J gene TRBJ1-6; 9 nucleotides agree with TRBD1. Germline V gives CDR1 SGHRS, CDR2 YFSETQ. The CDR3 is 15 amino acids. Trimming at V came to 6 bases and at J to 7 bases, leaving 8 bases not matched to a gene. CDR3 nucleotides: TGCGCCAGCACCTTACAGGGGGCGAGGAATTCACCCCTCCACTTT. This sequence encodes CASTLQGARNSPLHF.

The CDR3 bases are TGTGCCAGCAGCTCCCAGGGGATCGTTTCCTACAATGAGCAGTTCTTC. Encoded protein: CASSSQGIVSYNEQFF. The rearrangement joins TRBV9 to TRBJ2-1; TRBD1 is a possible D gene (6 bases). The length of the CDR3 is 16 residues. Between the trimmed V and J ends, which lost 4 bases and 1 base, there was a span of 15 bases. From germline, CDR1 is SGDLS and CDR2 YYNGEE.

This rearrangement joins TRBV6-4 to TRBJ1-1, with no clear D. Trimming took off 6 bases at V and 3 bases at J, with 17 bases between the two ends. The CDR3 is made up of 15 amino acids. Germline values: CDR1 MRHNA, CDR2 SNTAGT. The CDR3 coding sequence is TGTGCCAGCAGACCCCTCGCGGAGCCCGACACTGAAGCTTTCTTT. Its protein product is CASRPLAEPDTEAFF.